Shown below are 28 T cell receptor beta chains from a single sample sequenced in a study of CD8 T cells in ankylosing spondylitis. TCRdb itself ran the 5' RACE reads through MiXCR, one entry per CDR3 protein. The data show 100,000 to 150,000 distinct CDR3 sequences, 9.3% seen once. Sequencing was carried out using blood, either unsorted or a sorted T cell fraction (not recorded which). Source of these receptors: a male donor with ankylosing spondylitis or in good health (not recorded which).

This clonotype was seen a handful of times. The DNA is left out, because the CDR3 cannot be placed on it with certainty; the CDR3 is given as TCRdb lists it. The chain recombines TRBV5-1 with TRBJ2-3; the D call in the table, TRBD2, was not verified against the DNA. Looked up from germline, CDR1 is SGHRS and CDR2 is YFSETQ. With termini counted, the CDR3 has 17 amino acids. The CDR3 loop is CASSKQVAGGTTDTHYF.

This CDR3 reads CASSARSGRTNTGELFF. The CDR3 coding sequence is TGTGCCAGCAGCGCAAGAAGCGGGAGGACGAACACCGGGGAGCTGTTTTTT. The chain uses TRBV9 and TRBJ2-2; TRBD2 matches at 9 bases. J was trimmed by 0 bases and V by 3 bases; bases with no gene match: 6. CDR3 length equals 17 residues. From germline, CDR1 is SGDLS and CDR2 YYNGEE.

The CDR3: CASSRRRGANTGELFF. CDR3 bases: TGTGCCAGCAGCAGGCGCAGGGGTGCGAACACCGGGGAGCTGTTTTTT. The V and J genes are TRBV6-1 and TRBJ2-2; the D gene is possibly TRBD1 (6 bases). CDR3 length: 16 amino acids. CDR1 and CDR2 (germline): MNHNS, SASEGT. Trimming pared 6 bases from V and 0 bases from J, leaving 14 bases between.

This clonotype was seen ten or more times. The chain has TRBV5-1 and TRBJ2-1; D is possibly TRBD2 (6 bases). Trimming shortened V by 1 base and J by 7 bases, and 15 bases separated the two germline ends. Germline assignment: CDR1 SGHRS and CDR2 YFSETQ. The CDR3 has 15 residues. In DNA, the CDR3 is TGCGCCAGCAGCTTGAGTGGGGGGATACAGAATGAGCAGTTCTTC. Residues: CASSLSGGIQNEQFF.

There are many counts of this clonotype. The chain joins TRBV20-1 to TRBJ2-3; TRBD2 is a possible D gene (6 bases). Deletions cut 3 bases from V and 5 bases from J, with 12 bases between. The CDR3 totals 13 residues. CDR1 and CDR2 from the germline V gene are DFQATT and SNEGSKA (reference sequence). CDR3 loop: CSASLQGGDTQYF. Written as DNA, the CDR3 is TGCAGTGCTAGTCTGCAGGGAGGAGATACGCAGTATTTT.

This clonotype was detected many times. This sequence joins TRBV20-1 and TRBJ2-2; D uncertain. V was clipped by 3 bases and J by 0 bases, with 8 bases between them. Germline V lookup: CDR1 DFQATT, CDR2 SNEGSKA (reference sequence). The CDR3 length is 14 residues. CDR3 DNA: TGCAGTGCTAGCCCTACTGCGAACACCGGGGAGCTGTTTTTT. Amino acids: CSASPTANTGELFF.

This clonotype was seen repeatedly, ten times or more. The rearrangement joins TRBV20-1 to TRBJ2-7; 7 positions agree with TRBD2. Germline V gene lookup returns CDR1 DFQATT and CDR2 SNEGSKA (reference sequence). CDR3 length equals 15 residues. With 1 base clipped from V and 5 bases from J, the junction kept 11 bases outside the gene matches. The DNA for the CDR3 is TGCAGTGCTAGAGTGCCAGGACTAGACCTAGACGAGCAGTACTTC. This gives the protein CSARVPGLDLDEQYF.

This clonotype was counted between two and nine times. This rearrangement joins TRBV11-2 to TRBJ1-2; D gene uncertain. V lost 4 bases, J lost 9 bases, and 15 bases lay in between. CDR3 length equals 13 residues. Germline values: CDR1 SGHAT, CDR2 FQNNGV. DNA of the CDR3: TGTGCCAGCAGCTCAACTGGGTTTTTTAGCTACACCTTC. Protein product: CASSSTGFFSYTF.

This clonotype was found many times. The CDR3 DNA reads as TGCAGTGCCGCCGGGACAGAGAACACCGGGGAGCTGTTTTTT. It codes for CSAAGTENTGELFF. The V and J genes are TRBV20-1 and TRBJ2-2; 7 nucleotides line up with TRBD1. Trimming removed 6 bases from V and 1 base from J; junction bases left unmatched: 5. The CDR3 is 14 residues long. Germline-derived CDR1 and CDR2 are DFQATT and SNEGSKA (reference sequence).

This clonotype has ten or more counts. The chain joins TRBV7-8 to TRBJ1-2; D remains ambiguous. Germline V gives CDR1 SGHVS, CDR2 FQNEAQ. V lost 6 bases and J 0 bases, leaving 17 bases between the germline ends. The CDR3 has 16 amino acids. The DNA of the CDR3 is TGTGCCAGCAGACCCGCGGATAGGCAGGCTAACTATGGCTACACCTTC. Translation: CASRPADRQANYGYTF.

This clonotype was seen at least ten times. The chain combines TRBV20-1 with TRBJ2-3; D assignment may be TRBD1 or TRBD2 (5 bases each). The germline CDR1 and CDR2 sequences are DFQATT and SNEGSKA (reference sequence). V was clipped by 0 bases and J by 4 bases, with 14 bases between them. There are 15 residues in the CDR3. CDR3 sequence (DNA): TGCAGTGCTAGAGATACAGGAGGAAGGGCAGATACGCAGTATTTT. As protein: CSARDTGGRADTQYF.

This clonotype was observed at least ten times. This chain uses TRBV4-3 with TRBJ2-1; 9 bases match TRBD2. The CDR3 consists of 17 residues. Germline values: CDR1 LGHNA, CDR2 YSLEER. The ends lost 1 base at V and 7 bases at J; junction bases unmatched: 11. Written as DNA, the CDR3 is TGCGCCAGCAGCCAAGGGCTTGTCCTAGCGGGATTAAATGAGCAGTTCTTC. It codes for CASSQGLVLAGLNEQFF.

The DNA of the CDR3 is TGCAGTGCTAGGTCTGCGGGGCTCCAAGAGACCCAGTACTTC. This encodes CSARSAGLQETQYF. The chain combines TRBV20-1 with TRBJ2-5; D might be TRBD2 (6 bases). The CDR3 sequence is 14 residues long. Germline loops: CDR1 DFQATT, CDR2 SNEGSKA (reference sequence). V lost 3 bases and J lost 1, with 12 bases in between.

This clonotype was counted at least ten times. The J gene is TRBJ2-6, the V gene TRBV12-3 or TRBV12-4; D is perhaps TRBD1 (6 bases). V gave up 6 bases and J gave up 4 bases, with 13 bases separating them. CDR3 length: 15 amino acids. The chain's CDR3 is CASSKGHGGANVLTF. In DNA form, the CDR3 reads TGTGCCAGCAGCAAGGGACACGGCGGGGCCAACGTCCTGACTTTC.

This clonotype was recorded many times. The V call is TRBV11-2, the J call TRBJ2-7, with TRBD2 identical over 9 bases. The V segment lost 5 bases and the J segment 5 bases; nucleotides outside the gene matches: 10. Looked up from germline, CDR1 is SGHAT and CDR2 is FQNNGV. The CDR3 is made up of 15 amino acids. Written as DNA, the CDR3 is TGTGCCAGCAGCCCTCATAGCGGGAGTGACAACGAGCAGTACTTC. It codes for CASSPHSGSDNEQYF.

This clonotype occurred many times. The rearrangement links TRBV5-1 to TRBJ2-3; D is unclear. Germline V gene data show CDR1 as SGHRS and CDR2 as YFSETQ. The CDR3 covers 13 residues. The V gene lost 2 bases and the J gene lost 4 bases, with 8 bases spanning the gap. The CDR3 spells CASSLNQADTQYF. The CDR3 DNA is TGCGCCAGCAGCTTAAACCAGGCAGATACGCAGTATTTT.

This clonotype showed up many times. The CDR3: CASSLVLGSGRWNNEQFF. CDR3 nucleotide sequence: TGTGCCAGCAGCTTAGTATTGGGTAGCGGGAGGTGGAACAATGAGCAGTTCTTC. The V gene is TRBV11-3, the J gene TRBJ2-1; the match to TRBD2 covers 10 bases. J was trimmed by 5 bases and V by 1 base; bases with no gene match: 11. The CDR3 extends over 18 amino acids. Germline V gene lookup returns CDR1 SGHNT and CDR2 YENEEA.

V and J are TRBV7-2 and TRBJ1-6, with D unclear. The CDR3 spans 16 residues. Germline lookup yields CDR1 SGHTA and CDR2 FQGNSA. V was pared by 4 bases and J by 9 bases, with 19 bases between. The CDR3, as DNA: TGTGCCAGCAGCTCGAAGCTTGGGCCGGGGATTTCACCCCTCCACTTT. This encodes CASSSKLGPGISPLHF.

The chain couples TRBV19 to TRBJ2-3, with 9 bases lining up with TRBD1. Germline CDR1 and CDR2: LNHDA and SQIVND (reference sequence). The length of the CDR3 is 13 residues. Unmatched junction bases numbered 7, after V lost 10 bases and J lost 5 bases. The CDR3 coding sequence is TGTGCCACCTCGGACAGGGGAGGAGATACGCAGTATTTT. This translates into CATSDRGGDTQYF.

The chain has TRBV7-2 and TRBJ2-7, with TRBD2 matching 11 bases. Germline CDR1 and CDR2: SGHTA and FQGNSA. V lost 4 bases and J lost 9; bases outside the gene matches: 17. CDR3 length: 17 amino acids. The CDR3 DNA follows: TGTGCCAGCAGCTCCCGTACACTAGCGGGAGTCCCCCCAGCGCAGTACTTC. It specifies CASSSRTLAGVPPAQYF.

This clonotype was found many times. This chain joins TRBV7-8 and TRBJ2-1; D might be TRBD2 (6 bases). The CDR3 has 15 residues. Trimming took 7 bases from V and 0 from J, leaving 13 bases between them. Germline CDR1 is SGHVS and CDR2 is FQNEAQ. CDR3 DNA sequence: TGTGCCAGCACCCAAACTAGCTTCTCCTACAATGAGCAGTTCTTC. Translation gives CASTQTSFSYNEQFF.

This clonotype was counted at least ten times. CDR3 nucleotide sequence: TGCGCCAGCAGCCCTGGACTAGCGGGACTCGTTTACGAGCAGTACTTC. Translation: CASSPGLAGLVYEQYF. The J gene is TRBJ2-7, the V gene TRBV5-1; 12 bases agree with TRBD2. J was trimmed by 4 bases and V by 4 bases; bases with no gene match: 9. CDR3 length: 16 amino acids. CDR1 and CDR2 from the germline V gene are SGHRS and YFSETQ.

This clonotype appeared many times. In DNA, the CDR3 is TGTGCCAGCAGCTTAGTGAACTACGGCCATGAGCAGTTCTTC. Translated: CASSLVNYGHEQFF. The chain is built from TRBV7-8 and TRBJ2-1; D remains ambiguous. Trimming removed 1 base from V and 8 bases from J, with 12 bases in between. Germline V lookup: CDR1 SGHVS, CDR2 FQNEAQ. There are 14 residues in the CDR3.

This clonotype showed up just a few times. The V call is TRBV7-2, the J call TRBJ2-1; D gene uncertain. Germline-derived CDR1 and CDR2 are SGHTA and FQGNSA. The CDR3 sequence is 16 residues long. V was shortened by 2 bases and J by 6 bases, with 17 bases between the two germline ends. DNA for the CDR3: TGTGCCAGCAGCTTATTTACCCTTCTCATTTCCAATGAGCAGTTCTTC. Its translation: CASSLFTLLISNEQFF.

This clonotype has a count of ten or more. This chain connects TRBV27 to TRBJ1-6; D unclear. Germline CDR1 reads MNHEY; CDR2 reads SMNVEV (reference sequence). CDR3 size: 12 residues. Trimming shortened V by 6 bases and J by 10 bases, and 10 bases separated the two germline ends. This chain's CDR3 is CASRPPGSPLHF. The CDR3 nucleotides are TGTGCCAGCAGACCCCCGGGGTCACCCCTCCACTTT.

CDR3 coding DNA: TGTGCCAGTAGTCCCCGCTCTCTGGAGGGGTCCTTGCTGAAACACCTGTACGAGCAGTACTTC. Translated, it gives CASSPRSLEGSLLKHLYEQYF. This rearrangement joins TRBV19 to TRBJ2-7; D is possibly TRBD2 (6 bases). The CDR3 sequence is 21 residues long. Germline loops: CDR1 LNHDA, CDR2 SQIVND (reference sequence). Trimming cost V 5 bases and J 4 bases, with 36 bases left between them.

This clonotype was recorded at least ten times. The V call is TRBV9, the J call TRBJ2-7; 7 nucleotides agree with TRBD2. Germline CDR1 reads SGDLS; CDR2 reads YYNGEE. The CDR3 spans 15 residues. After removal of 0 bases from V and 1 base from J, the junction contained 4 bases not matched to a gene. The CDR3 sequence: CASSVGSGFSYEQYF. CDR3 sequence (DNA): TGTGCCAGCAGCGTAGGTAGCGGGTTTTCCTACGAGCAGTACTTC. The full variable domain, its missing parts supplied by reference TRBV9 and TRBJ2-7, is DSGVTQTPKHLITATGQRVTLRCSPRSGDLSVYWYQQSLDQGLQFLIQYYNGEERAKGNILERFSAQQFPDLHSELNLSSLELGDSALYFCASSVGSGFSYEQYFGPGTRLTVT.

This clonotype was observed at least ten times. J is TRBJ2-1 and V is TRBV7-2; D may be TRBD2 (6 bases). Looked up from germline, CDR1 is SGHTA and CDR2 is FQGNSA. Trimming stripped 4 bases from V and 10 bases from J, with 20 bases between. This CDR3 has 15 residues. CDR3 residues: CASSWSGTPSGEQFF. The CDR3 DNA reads TGTGCCAGCAGCTGGTCCGGGACTCCTTCGGGAGAGCAGTTCTTC.